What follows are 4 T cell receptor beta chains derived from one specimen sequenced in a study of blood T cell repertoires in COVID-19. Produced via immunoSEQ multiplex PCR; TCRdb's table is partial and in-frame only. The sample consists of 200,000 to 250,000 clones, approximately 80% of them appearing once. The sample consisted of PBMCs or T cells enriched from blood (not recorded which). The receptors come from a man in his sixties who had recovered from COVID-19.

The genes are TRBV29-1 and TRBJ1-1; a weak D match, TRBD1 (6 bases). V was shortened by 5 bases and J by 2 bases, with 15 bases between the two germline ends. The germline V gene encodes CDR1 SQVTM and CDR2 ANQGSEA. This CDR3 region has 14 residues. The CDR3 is CSVSATGPNTEAFF. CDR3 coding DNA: TGCAGCGTTTCCGCGACAGGCCCAAACACTGAAGCTTTCTTT.

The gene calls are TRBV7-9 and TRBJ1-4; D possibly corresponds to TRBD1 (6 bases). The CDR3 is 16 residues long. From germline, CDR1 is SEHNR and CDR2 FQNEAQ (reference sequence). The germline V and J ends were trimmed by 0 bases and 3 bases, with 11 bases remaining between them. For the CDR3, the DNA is TGTGCCAGCAGCTTAGCAGGGACACGGGCTAATGAAAAACTGTTTTTT. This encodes CASSLAGTRANEKLFF.

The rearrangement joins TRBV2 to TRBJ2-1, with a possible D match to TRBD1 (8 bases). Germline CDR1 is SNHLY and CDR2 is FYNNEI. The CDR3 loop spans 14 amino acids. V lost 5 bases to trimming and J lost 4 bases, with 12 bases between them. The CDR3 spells CASSNRGGYNEQFF. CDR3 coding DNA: TGTGCCAGCAGTAACAGGGGGGGATACAATGAGCAGTTCTTC.

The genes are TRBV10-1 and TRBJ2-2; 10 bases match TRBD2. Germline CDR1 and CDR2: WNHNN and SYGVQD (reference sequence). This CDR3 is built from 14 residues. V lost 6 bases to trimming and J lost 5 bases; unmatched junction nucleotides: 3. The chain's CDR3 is CASRPGLATGELFF. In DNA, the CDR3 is TGCGCCAGCAGGCCGGGACTAGCGACCGGGGAGCTGTTTTTT.